Each of the 2 T cell receptor beta chains below was sequenced from the same sample in a study of response to subunit inactivated influenza vaccine. Each CDR3 protein gets one entry after TCRdb re-called the RT-PCR reads with MiXCR. The profile shows about 530,000 distinct CDR3 sequences, approximately 13% of them singletons. The material sequenced was PBMCs from blood, taken about 6 weeks after vaccination. These receptors came from a man aged 45-60 years who received an inactivated influenza vaccine.

V gene TRBV6-1 combines with J gene TRBJ2-7, with no clear D. The ends were cut back, 3 bases at V and 3 bases at J, with 12 bases in the middle. The CDR3 spans 14 residues. In germline, CDR1 is MNHNS, CDR2 SASEGT. CDR3 amino acids: CASSDAPSSYEQYF. The CDR3 nucleotides are TGTGCCAGCAGTGACGCTCCCAGCAGCTACGAGCAGTACTTC.

This clonotype occurred a few times. The chain couples TRBV20-1 to TRBJ2-4; D gene unclear. Trimming removed 5 bases at V and 0 bases at J, with 11 bases between. The CDR3 totals 14 residues. Germline V lookup: CDR1 DFQATT, CDR2 SNEGSKA (reference sequence). The DNA for the CDR3 is TGCAGTGCTTTTAGACCGCCAGCCAAAAACATTCAGTACTTC. Its protein product is CSAFRPPAKNIQYF.